A single sample gave rise to the 32 T cell receptor beta chains below, sequenced in a study of patients and donors after allogeneic stem cell transplantation. One entry per CDR3 protein results from TCRdb running MiXCR on the RT-PCR reads. The sample yields about 200,000 distinct CDR3 sequences, approximately 41% seen once. The source material was blood, either unsorted or a sorted T cell fraction (not recorded which). All receptors come from a human donor who was either an allogeneic HSCT recipient or a stem cell or donor lymphocyte infusion donor (not recorded which). It is not recorded whose cells these are; they may come from a transplant donor.

V is TRBV20-1 and J is TRBJ1-1; possible D gene TRBD1, 6 bases. The CDR3 extends over 15 amino acids. Between the trimmed V and J ends, which lost 0 bases and 0 bases, there was a span of 11 bases. Germline CDR1 DFQATT, CDR2 SNEGSKA (reference sequence). The CDR3 here is CSAREQGRMNTEAFF. The CDR3 DNA reads as TGCAGTGCTAGAGAACAGGGAAGAATGAACACTGAAGCTTTCTTT.

A few counts support this clonotype. This chain uses TRBV27 with TRBJ2-1, with TRBD2 identical over 11 bases. From germline, CDR1 is MNHEY and CDR2 SMNVEV (reference sequence). The CDR3 runs 15 residues. The V gene end was trimmed by 5 bases and the J gene end by 7 bases; junction bases not matched to a gene: 7. The CDR3 loop reads CASSNLAGGGNEQFF. The DNA of the CDR3 is TGTGCCAGCAGTAATCTAGCGGGAGGCGGTAATGAGCAGTTCTTC.

This clonotype was detected many times. The chain carries TRBV27 and TRBJ1-2, with 9 bases identical to TRBD1. CDR1 and CDR2 (germline): MNHEY, SMNVEV (reference sequence). The CDR3 loop spans 15 amino acids. The ends lost 3 bases at V and 6 bases at J; junction bases unmatched: 8. The CDR3 is CASSFGTGLWDGYTF. The CDR3 nucleotides are TGTGCCAGCAGTTTCGGGACAGGGTTATGGGATGGCTACACCTTC.

This clonotype has only a few counts. The V gene is TRBV2, the J gene TRBJ2-1; possible D gene TRBD1, 6 bases. The germline gives CDR1 SNHLY, CDR2 FYNNEI. With 5 bases removed from V and 6 bases from J, the gap between germline ends came to 8 bases. The CDR3 spans 12 residues. CDR3 sequence (DNA): TGTGCCAGCAGTAGGGGGAGCAATGAGCAGTTCTTC. This sequence encodes CASSRGSNEQFF.

The chain couples TRBV12-3 or TRBV12-4 to TRBJ1-1; 7 nucleotides align to TRBD1. V shed 5 bases and J 12 bases; nucleotides not matched to a gene: 12. The CDR3 length is 13 residues. CDR3 DNA: TGTGCCAGCAGTCGTGACAGGGAGTCGTTTACTTTCTTT. Residues: CASSRDRESFTFF.

J is TRBJ1-1 and V is TRBV6-5; perhaps TRBD1 as D (6 bases). Trimming stripped 0 bases from V and 0 bases from J, with 11 bases between. The CDR3 length is 16 residues. Per the germline V gene, CDR1 is MNHEY and CDR2 is SVGAGI. CDR3 protein: CASSYSRGAMNTEAFF. For the CDR3, the DNA is TGTGCCAGCAGTTACTCCCGGGGGGCGATGAACACTGAAGCTTTCTTT.

This sequence joins TRBV28 and TRBJ2-1; D gene uncertain. Trimming stripped 3 bases from V and 5 bases from J, with 11 bases between. The germline CDR1 and CDR2 sequences are MDHEN and SYDVKM. The CDR3 length is 14 residues. CDR3 amino acids: CASSFPLIDNEQFF. The CDR3 region has the DNA TGTGCCAGCAGTTTTCCCCTAATAGACAATGAGCAGTTCTTC. Variable domain in full (rest from reference TRBV28 and TRBJ2-1): DVKVTQSSRYLVKRTGEKVFLECVQDMDHENMFWYRQDPGLGLRLIYFSYDVKMKEKGDIPEGYSVSREKKERFSLILESASTNQTSMYLCASSFPLIDNEQFFGPGTRLTVL.

The CDR3: CAWSVGSSQETQYF. CDR3 bases: TGTGCCTGGAGTGTAGGGTCTTCCCAAGAGACCCAGTACTTC. This rearrangement joins TRBV30 to TRBJ2-5, with D uncertain. Trimming removed 0 bases from V and 1 base from J, with 9 bases in between. This CDR3 is 14 amino acids long. The germline CDR1 and CDR2 sequences are GTSNPN and SVGIG (reference sequence).

This chain uses TRBV15 with TRBJ2-1; TRBD1 might be the D (5 bases). Looked up from germline, CDR1 is LNHNV and CDR2 is YYDKDF (reference sequence). Trimming took 0 bases from V and 5 from J, leaving 11 bases between them. The CDR3 runs to 15 residues. DNA of the CDR3: TGTGCCACCAGCAGAGACGGCAGGGCAAACAATGAGCAGTTCTTC. Amino acid sequence: CATSRDGRANNEQFF. Based on the CDR3 plus reference TRBV15 and TRBJ2-1, the full variable domain is DAMVIQNPRYQVTQFGKPVTLSCSQTLNHNVMYWYQQKSSQAPKLLFHYYDKDFNNEADTPDNFQSRRPNTSFCFLDIRSPGLGDTAMYLCATSRDGRANNEQFFGPGTRLTVL.

This chain joins TRBV12-3 or TRBV12-4 and TRBJ2-7; 7 bases line up with TRBD1. With V trimmed by 2 bases and J by 3 bases, 13 bases remained unmatched. This CDR3 has 17 amino acids. The CDR3 DNA reads as TGTGCCAGCAGTTTAAGGCCCGGGACAGCCTTCCACTACGAGCAGTACTTC. Translation: CASSLRPGTAFHYEQYF.

Of note for this clonotype: One junction end disagrees with the germline gene, perhaps due to a read error. The gene calls are TRBV9 and TRBJ1-1; the D gene is possibly TRBD1 (6 bases). The CDR3 has 12 amino acids. Germline V CDR1 and CDR2: SGDLS, YYNGEE. The CDR3: CASSGPGTPEGF. CDR3 DNA sequence: TGTGCCAGCAGCGGACCCGGGACACCGGAGGGTTTT.

This clonotype came up a few times. This sequence joins TRBV4-3 and TRBJ1-2, with D unclear. CDR1 is LGHNA, CDR2 YSLEER, per germline. The CDR3 totals 14 residues. Trimming removed 0 bases from V and 2 bases from J, with 7 bases in between. CDR3 nucleotides: TGCGCCAGCAGCCAAGACGCAGAGAACTATGGCTACACCTTC. It is translated as CASSQDAENYGYTF.

The chain couples TRBV4-3 to TRBJ1-1, with D possibly matching TRBD1 (5 bases). Germline lookup yields CDR1 LGHNA and CDR2 YSLEER. This CDR3 is 15 amino acids long. Trimming removed 4 bases from V and 4 bases from J, with 16 bases in between. The CDR3 reads CASSRSRQPGTEAFF. CDR3 in DNA: TGCGCCAGCAGCCGATCGAGACAGCCTGGCACTGAAGCTTTCTTT.

On this clonotype itself: A read error may produce the germline difference seen at one junction end. The V and J genes are TRBV4-1 and TRBJ2-3, with D unclear. The length of the CDR3 is 13 residues. In germline, CDR1 is MGHRA, CDR2 YSYEKL. The CDR3 is CASSHQSRDTQYF. The CDR3 DNA is TGCGCCAGCAGCCATCAAAGCAGAGATACGCAGTATTTT.

The table lists this clonotype with a count of one. The V and J genes are TRBV6-5 and TRBJ2-5; a weak D match, TRBD2 (6 bases). The CDR3 has 11 amino acids. Trimming shortened V by 3 bases and J by 14 bases, and 13 bases separated the two germline ends. The germline CDR1 and CDR2 sequences are MNHEY and SVGAGI. The DNA of the CDR3 is TGTGCCAGCAGTTATGGGGTTGGGACTTACTTC. Protein sequence: CASSYGVGTYF.

This clonotype was seen a few times. This sequence joins TRBV27 and TRBJ1-1; D gene uncertain. The germline V gene encodes CDR1 MNHEY and CDR2 SMNVEV (reference sequence). V lost 6 bases, J lost 3 bases, and 17 bases lay in between. This CDR3 comprises 15 residues. The CDR3 sequence: CASSSRRIGHTEAFF. The CDR3 DNA is TGTGCCAGCAGCTCCCGTCGGATAGGGCACACTGAAGCTTTCTTT.

The chain uses TRBV5-6 and TRBJ1-4, with D unclear. Germline values: CDR1 SGHDT, CDR2 YYEEEE. The CDR3 has 12 residues. Trimming removed 1 base from V and 8 bases from J, with 6 bases in between. CDR3 region: CASSLKSEKLFF. The CDR3 region has the DNA TGTGCCAGCAGCTTGAAGAGCGAAAAACTGTTTTTT.

The chain uses TRBV7-3 and TRBJ1-2; 7 positions match TRBD1. The trim removed 6 bases at V and 4 bases at J, leaving 5 bases unmatched. The CDR3 runs 13 residues. Per germline, CDR1 SGHTA and CDR2 FQGTGA. The DNA for the CDR3 is TGTGCCAGCAGATCGACAGGGATCTATGGCTACACCTTC. Translating gives CASRSTGIYGYTF.

The V call is TRBV12-3 or TRBV12-4, the J call TRBJ1-2; D possibly corresponds to TRBD1 (6 bases). Between the trimmed V and J ends, which lost 6 bases and 7 bases, there was a span of 18 bases. The CDR3 is made up of 14 amino acids. CDR3 DNA sequence: TGTGCCAGCAGCCTGGGGGGGACAAACGGTGGCTACACCTTC. Its protein is CASSLGGTNGGYTF.

The rearrangement joins TRBV6-2 or TRBV6-3 to TRBJ2-1; unclear D gene. V was clipped by 0 bases and J by 4 bases, with 16 bases between them. Germline V CDR1 and CDR2: MNHEY, SVGEGT. The CDR3 is made up of 17 amino acids. Here the CDR3 reads CASSYSLETDGYNEQFF. The CDR3 bases are TGTGCCAGCAGTTACTCGTTGGAGACGGACGGGTACAATGAGCAGTTCTTC.

In this sample, this clonotype turned up a few times. The chain couples TRBV20-1 to TRBJ2-7; D may be TRBD1 (6 bases). V lost 3 bases and J 1 base, leaving 16 bases between the germline ends. In germline, CDR1 is DFQATT, CDR2 SNEGSKA (reference sequence). The CDR3 has 15 amino acids. The CDR3, as DNA: TGCAGTGCTAGTCAAGTAGACAGGTGGTCCTACGAGCAGTACTTC. Translated, it gives CSASQVDRWSYEQYF.

This chain uses TRBV12-3 or TRBV12-4 with TRBJ1-6; D perhaps matches TRBD1 (5 bases). The germline V and J ends were trimmed by 5 bases and 4 bases, with 12 bases remaining between them. There are 15 residues in the CDR3. In DNA, the CDR3 is TGTGCCAGCAGTCCGCAGGGCTCATATAATTCACCCCTCCACTTT. Its translation: CASSPQGSYNSPLHF.

CDR3 sequence (DNA): TGTGCCAGCAGAAGGATGGGAAACGATTATGGCTACACCTTC. It encodes CASRRMGNDYGYTF. The chain has TRBV5-8 and TRBJ1-2, with D unresolved. The CDR3 is made up of 14 amino acids. Trimming removed 5 bases at V and 5 bases at J, with 16 bases between. The V gene's germline CDR1 is SGHTS and CDR2 YDEGEE.

The CDR3 reads CASSFGDAFYGYTF. CDR3 bases: TGTGCCAGCAGTTTTGGGGACGCATTCTATGGCTACACCTTC. This sequence joins TRBV12-3 or TRBV12-4 and TRBJ1-2; tentatively, D is TRBD1 (5 bases). This CDR3 has 14 residues. Trimming cost V 3 bases and J 4 bases, with 12 bases left between them.

V is TRBV12-3 or TRBV12-4 and J is TRBJ2-1; D not certain. V lost 5 bases, J lost 4 bases, and 15 bases lay in between. The CDR3 has 15 amino acids. The CDR3 DNA follows: TGTGCCAGCAGTCCCCTGGTGGGGTGGTACAATGAGCAGTTCTTC. Protein: CASSPLVGWYNEQFF.

There are a few counts of this clonotype. The chain links TRBV5-1 to TRBJ1-2; tentative D call: TRBD1 (6 bases). The germline gives CDR1 SGHRS, CDR2 YFSETQ. Trimming shortened V by 2 bases and J by 2 bases, and 19 bases separated the two germline ends. The CDR3 contains 17 residues. CDR3 region: CASSFRTGGWGNYGYTF. DNA for the CDR3: TGCGCCAGCAGCTTCCGGACCGGGGGCTGGGGAAACTATGGCTACACCTTC.

There are a few counts of this clonotype. The chain combines TRBV5-1 with TRBJ1-2; TRBD1 matches 7 bases. The germline V gene has CDR1 SGHRS and CDR2 YFSETQ. Germline trimming cut 4 bases from V and 7 bases from J; bases unmatched to any gene: 13. The CDR3 has 15 residues. CDR3 amino acids: CASSGSDRAWRGYTF. The CDR3 nucleotides are TGCGCCAGCAGCGGATCTGACAGGGCTTGGCGTGGCTACACCTTC.

The V call is TRBV12-3 or TRBV12-4, the J call TRBJ1-1, with D hard to call. The CDR3 has 13 amino acids. The germline V and J ends were trimmed by 7 bases and 5 bases, with 14 bases remaining between them. The CDR3 loop is CASKGSEWTEAFF. The DNA of the CDR3 is TGTGCCAGCAAAGGGTCCGAGTGGACTGAAGCTTTCTTT.

The V gene is TRBV5-5, the J gene TRBJ2-1; D is undetermined. Germline V CDR1 and CDR2: SGHKS, YYEKEE (reference sequence). The ends were cut back, 4 bases at V and 6 bases at J, with 11 bases in the middle. The CDR3 totals 13 residues. CDR3 residues: CASSIEQSNEQFF. The CDR3 bases are TGTGCCAGCAGCATAGAACAGAGCAATGAGCAGTTCTTC.

This chain links TRBV28 with TRBJ2-1, with 15 bases fitting TRBD2. The CDR3 covers 15 residues. Germline lookup yields CDR1 MDHEN and CDR2 SYDVKM. The V and J ends lost 5 bases and 15 bases, in that order; junction bases with no gene match: 11. The CDR3 coding sequence is TGTGCCAGCAGTCCCGGACTAGCGGGAGGGCCCGTCTGGTTCTTC. Its protein is CASSPGLAGGPVWFF.

CDR3 residues: CASSPDLNTGELFF. DNA for the CDR3: TGTGCCAGCAGCCCCGACTTGAACACCGGGGAGCTGTTTTTT. The chain has TRBV7-6 and TRBJ2-2; D gene uncertain. CDR3 size: 14 residues. V gave up 5 bases and J gave up 1 base, with 8 bases separating them. Germline V gene lookup returns CDR1 SGHVS and CDR2 FNYEAQ.

The rearrangement links TRBV20-1 to TRBJ1-1; D gene uncertain. The germline V gene encodes CDR1 DFQATT and CDR2 SNEGSKA (reference sequence). The CDR3 extends over 12 amino acids. Between the trimmed V and J ends, which lost 5 bases and 4 bases, there was a span of 11 bases. The CDR3 loop reads CSAGLMGTEAFF. For the CDR3, the DNA is TGCAGTGCTGGCCTAATGGGCACTGAAGCTTTCTTT.